These 24 T cell receptor beta chains were sequenced from one sample in a study of control samples from healthy donors and cancer patients. TCRdb's copy holds only in-frame clones and misses some; the assay was immunoSEQ multiplex PCR. Found here are more than 60,000 clones, around 90% of them singletons; the top ten hold around a tenth. The material sequenced was PBMCs. Receptors originate from a woman aged 45-65 years with colorectal cancer.

The rearrangement links TRBV5-6 to TRBJ1-3, with no clear D. The CDR3 runs 15 residues. The germline gives CDR1 SGHDT, CDR2 YYEEEE. Trimming took off 4 bases at V and 4 bases at J, with 15 bases between the two ends. The CDR3 reads CASSLRGRFGNTIYF. The CDR3 nucleotides read TGTGCCAGCAGCCTACGCGGGAGATTCGGAAACACCATATATTTT.

This clone was found once. At one boundary the junction diverges from the germline segment, which might be a read error. This specimen includes other DNA sequences encoding the same CDR3. The chain carries TRBV4-3 and TRBJ1-2; D remains unclear. The length of the CDR3 is 12 residues. The germline V gene encodes CDR1 LGHNA and CDR2 YSLEER. Here the CDR3 reads CASSQGMVGYTF. The CDR3 DNA reads TGCGCCAGCAGTCAAGGGATGGTTGGCTACACCTTC.

The chain links TRBV7-2 to TRBJ1-1; 7 nucleotides match TRBD1. This CDR3 contains 16 residues. Per the germline V gene, CDR1 is SGHTA and CDR2 is FQGNSA. V lost 5 bases to trimming and J lost 4 bases; unmatched junction nucleotides: 13. The CDR3 coding sequence is TGTGCCAGCAGCGTAAGGACAGGTTACCTCTTCACTGAAGCTTTCTTT. It translates to CASSVRTGYLFTEAFF.

The genes are TRBV10-3 and TRBJ1-5; the D gene is possibly TRBD1 (6 bases). The germline V gene has CDR1 ENHRY and CDR2 SYGVKD. V was clipped by 3 bases and J by 1 base, with 10 bases between them. There are 15 residues in the CDR3. CDR3 in amino acids: CAISDRGGSNQPQHF. CDR3 DNA: TGTGCCATCAGTGACAGGGGAGGAAGCAATCAGCCCCAGCATTTT.

The chain uses TRBV2 and TRBJ2-1; TRBD2 matches 8 bases. The CDR3 is 17 residues long. CDR1 SNHLY and CDR2 FYNNEI come from the germline V gene. J was trimmed by 3 bases and V by 4 bases; bases with no gene match: 11. The chain's CDR3 is CASSGGGGGHGYNEQFF. In DNA, the CDR3 is TGTGCCAGCAGTGGCGGGGGCGGGGGGCACGGCTACAATGAGCAGTTCTTC.

The sample holds one count of this clone. The chain carries TRBV19 and TRBJ2-7, with D unclear. Germline V CDR1 and CDR2: LNHDA, SQIVND (reference sequence). The CDR3 totals 13 residues. V lost 4 bases and J 6 bases, leaving 13 bases between the germline ends. CDR3 residues: CASSTILGSEQYV. The DNA for the CDR3 is TGTGCCAGTAGTACTATACTTGGTAGCGAGCAGTACGTC.

This clone was seen just once. This sequence joins TRBV7-3 and TRBJ2-7, with D uncertain. V dropped 1 base and J dropped 4 bases, with 20 bases sitting between them. The CDR3 contains 17 residues. CDR1 and CDR2 from the germline V gene are SGHTA and FQGTGA. The CDR3 reads CASSLIFRQQRPYEQYV. The DNA of the CDR3 is TGTGCCAGCAGCTTAATCTTTAGGCAGCAGCGACCTTACGAGCAGTACGTC.

V is TRBV15 and J is TRBJ1-2, with D possibly matching TRBD1 (5 bases). The CDR3 covers 14 residues. CDR1 and CDR2 (germline): LNHNV, YYDKDF (reference sequence). V shed 3 bases and J shed 5 bases, with 13 bases lying between them. CDR3 coding DNA: TGTGCCACCAGCAGGGGAAGACAGTTATATGGCTACACCTTC. It specifies CATSRGRQLYGYTF.

The gene calls are TRBV10-1 and TRBJ2-3, with D possibly TRBD1 on 6 matching bases. CDR1 and CDR2 from the germline V gene are WNHNN and SYGVQD (reference sequence). V was clipped by 6 bases and J by 2 bases, with 15 bases between them. This CDR3 is built from 15 residues. The CDR3 DNA sequence: TGCGCCAGCAGCCCCGGTCAGGGGAACACAGATACGCAGTATTTT. It yields the protein CASSPGQGNTDTQYF.

The gene calls are TRBV2 and TRBJ1-2; TRBD1 agrees at 8 bases. Germline V gene lookup returns CDR1 SNHLY and CDR2 FYNNEI. This CDR3 has 13 residues. V was pared by 6 bases and J by 2 bases, with 2 bases of the junction left unmatched. The CDR3 sequence: CASSRQGNYGYTF. The DNA for the CDR3 is TGTGCCAGCAGCCGACAGGGGAACTATGGCTACACCTTC.

The gene calls are TRBV2 and TRBJ2-3; D remains unclear. V was shortened by 6 bases and J by 2 bases, with 18 bases between the two germline ends. The CDR3 covers 16 residues. Germline assignment: CDR1 SNHLY and CDR2 FYNNEI. The CDR3 reads CASRPLGFGDTDTQYF. In DNA, the CDR3 is TGTGCCAGCAGGCCTCTTGGGTTTGGGGACACAGATACGCAGTATTTT.

CDR3: CASRTQAEVLSGYTF. CDR3 sequence (DNA): TGTGCCAGCAGAACTCAAGCGGAAGTCCTTTCGGGCTACACCTTC. This chain links TRBV4-2 with TRBJ1-2; D uncertain. CDR3 length equals 15 residues. The V end lost 6 bases, the J end lost 8 bases, and 22 bases lay between the germline ends. Germline V lookup: CDR1 LGHNA, CDR2 YNFKEQ.

This chain uses TRBV7-9 with TRBJ2-5; D gene ambiguous. CDR1 and CDR2 (germline): SEHNR, FQNEAQ (reference sequence). The CDR3 runs 15 residues. Trimming took 7 bases from V and 4 from J, leaving 19 bases between them. This CDR3 is CASIHRTTDGETQYF. The DNA for the CDR3 is TGTGCCAGCATCCATCGTACCACTGACGGAGAGACCCAGTACTTC.

The chain links TRBV20-1 to TRBJ1-1, with TRBD1 identical over 7 bases. The CDR3 is 11 amino acids. Germline V CDR1 and CDR2: DFQATT, SNEGSKA (reference sequence). V lost 3 bases, J lost 10 bases, and 5 bases stayed unmatched. CDR3 residues: CSASPSGGAFF. In nucleotides, the CDR3 is TGCAGTGCTAGCCCCTCAGGGGGAGCTTTCTTT.

The V call is TRBV28, the J call TRBJ1-1; tentative D call: TRBD1 (6 bases). V dropped 2 bases and J dropped 5 bases, with 12 bases sitting between them. The CDR3 sequence is 14 residues long. Germline CDR1 and CDR2: MDHEN and SYDVKM. As DNA, the CDR3 is TGTGCCAGCAGTTTAAGGGGGGGGAGAACTGAAGCTTTCTTT. Protein product: CASSLRGGRTEAFF. The whole variable domain, remainder taken from reference TRBV28 and TRBJ1-1, is DVKVTQSSRYLVKRTGEKVFLECVQDMDHENMFWYRQDPGLGLRLIYFSYDVKMKEKGDIPEGYSVSREKKERFSLILESASTNQTSMYLCASSLRGGRTEAFFGQGTRLTVV.

This chain links TRBV5-8 with TRBJ2-3; maybe TRBD2 (6 bases). From germline, CDR1 is SGHTS and CDR2 YDEGEE. Trimming cost V 0 bases and J 3 bases, with 11 bases left between them. The CDR3 has 15 amino acids. In nucleotides, the CDR3 is TGTGCCAGCAGCTTGGTGGTGGGAGGTACAGATACGCAGTATTTT. It codes for CASSLVVGGTDTQYF.

The chain joins TRBV6-1 to TRBJ1-3; possibly TRBD1 for D (6 bases). CDR1 and CDR2 from the germline V gene are MNHNS and SASEGT. V shed 2 bases and J shed 2 bases, with 10 bases lying between them. This CDR3 has 15 residues. Written as DNA, the CDR3 is TGTGCCAGCAGTGAACCGGGGGCCACTGGAAACACCATATATTTT. Amino acids: CASSEPGATGNTIYF.

V gene TRBV7-7 combines with J gene TRBJ1-2; D is unclear. Trimming pared 5 bases from V and 7 bases from J, leaving 20 bases between. This CDR3 region has 15 residues. Germline CDR1 is SSHAT and CDR2 is FNYEAQ (reference sequence). DNA for the CDR3: TGTGCCAGCAGCGCCTCGGCCCCTCGTTTGAGTGGCTACACCTTC. Protein product: CASSASAPRLSGYTF.

The chain links TRBV5-1 to TRBJ2-2; 13 positions agree with TRBD2. This CDR3 comprises 16 residues. CDR1 and CDR2 from the germline V gene are SGHRS and YFSETQ. The J segment lost 7 bases and the V segment lost 5 bases, leaving 8 bases of the junction unmatched. The DNA of the CDR3 is TGCGCCAGCAGATCTGGGACTAGCGGGGTGTTCGGGGAGCTGTTTTTT. This encodes CASRSGTSGVFGELFF.

Notes on this clone: Other DNA sequences of this sample code for an identical CDR3. The chain has TRBV6-2 or TRBV6-3 and TRBJ1-5; a weak D match, TRBD1 (5 bases). The germline V gene has CDR1 MNHEY and CDR2 SVGEGT. The CDR3 extends over 15 amino acids. Trimming left V 2 bases short and J 2 bases short, with 10 bases between. In DNA, the CDR3 is TGTGCCAGCAGTTACGGGGGGGTGGGCAATCAGCCCCAGCATTTT. Its translation: CASSYGGVGNQPQHF.

The chain links TRBV18 to TRBJ2-1; 8 positions match TRBD1. Per germline, CDR1 KGHSH and CDR2 LQKENI. J lost 1 base, V lost 3 bases, and 8 bases had no gene match. CDR3 size: 17 residues. The CDR3 here is CASSPSQGAISYNEQFF. The CDR3 bases are TGTGCCAGCTCACCGAGTCAGGGGGCCATTTCCTACAATGAGCAGTTCTTC. The full variable domain, its missing parts supplied by reference TRBV18 and TRBJ2-1, is NAGVMQNPRHLVRRRGQEARLRCSPMKGHSHVYWYRQLPEEGLKFMVYLQKENIIDESGMPKERFSAEFPKEGPSILRIQQVVRGDSAAYFCASSPSQGAISYNEQFFGPGTRLTVL.

The chain uses TRBV30 and TRBJ1-2; 8 bases are a match to TRBD1. After removal of 2 bases from V and 0 bases from J, the junction contained 8 bases not matched to a gene. The CDR3 spans 16 residues. Germline values: CDR1 GTSNPN, CDR2 SVGIG (reference sequence). Here the CDR3 DNA reads TGTGCCTGGAGTTTTCGGACAGGGAGTGCTAACTATGGCTACACCTTC. This gives the protein CAWSFRTGSANYGYTF.

V gene TRBV6-2 or TRBV6-3 combines with J gene TRBJ2-7; TRBD2 aligns across 7 bases. V shed 7 bases and J 0 bases; nucleotides not matched to a gene: 9. Germline values: CDR1 MNHEY, CDR2 SVGEGT. CDR3 size: 15 residues. CDR3 nucleotide sequence: TGTGCCAGCAACCCCGGAGCGGGGCCCTCCTACGAGCAGTACGTC. Translation gives CASNPGAGPSYEQYV.

This chain joins TRBV11-1 and TRBJ2-1; TRBD2 aligns across 8 bases. Unmatched junction bases numbered 13, after V lost 5 bases and J lost 7 bases. This CDR3 comprises 16 residues. Per the germline V gene, CDR1 is SGHAT and CDR2 is FQDESV (reference sequence). The CDR3 DNA follows: TGTGCCAGCAGCCCTACCTACGGGGGGGCCGGTAATGAGCAGTTCTTC. Translated, it gives CASSPTYGGAGNEQFF.